One sample yielded the 24 T cell receptor beta chains listed below, sequenced in a study of T cell responses to AZD1222 COVID-19 vaccine. Measured with immunoSEQ multiplex PCR; TCRdb has only the in-frame clones, and not every one. The data contain over 100,000 clones, around 87% of them seen just once; the ten biggest clones take up 9.5% to 15%. Specimen: peripheral blood, collected on day 0 of AZD1222 vaccination. Receptor source: an adult in good health.

V gene TRBV30 combines with J gene TRBJ1-1, with D uncertain. The germline CDR1 and CDR2 sequences are GTSNPN and SVGIG (reference sequence). This CDR3 comprises 12 residues. With 5 bases removed from V and 1 base from J, the gap between germline ends came to 8 bases. The CDR3 loop reads CAWSYGNTEAFF. The CDR3 nucleotides read TGTGCCTGGTCCTACGGGAACACTGAAGCTTTCTTT.

The V call is TRBV24-1, the J call TRBJ2-1; 12 nucleotides align to TRBD2. V gave up 4 bases and J gave up 8 bases; unmatched junction bases: 8. This CDR3 has 16 residues. Germline CDR1 and CDR2: KGHDR and SFDVKD. The CDR3 nucleotides are TGTGCCACCAGTGACCGGACTAGCGGGAAACGGGATGAGCAGTTCTTC. Translating it yields CATSDRTSGKRDEQFF.

This chain uses TRBV27 with TRBJ1-1; TRBD1 might be the D (6 bases). V dropped 3 bases and J dropped 8 bases, with 13 bases sitting between them. Germline V gives CDR1 MNHEY, CDR2 SMNVEV (reference sequence). The CDR3 sequence is 13 residues long. This CDR3 reads CASSFYIGQEAFF. CDR3 DNA: TGTGCCAGCAGTTTTTACATCGGACAGGAAGCTTTCTTT.

This chain uses TRBV5-6 with TRBJ1-6, with D tentatively TRBD1 (6 bases). Trimming removed 2 bases from V and 7 bases from J, with 10 bases in between. Germline loops: CDR1 SGHDT, CDR2 YYEEEE. This CDR3 has 14 amino acids. As DNA, the CDR3 is TGTGCCAGCAGCTTACAGGGTCCCAATTCACCCCTCCACTTT. It is translated as CASSLQGPNSPLHF.

The chain combines TRBV29-1 with TRBJ1-1; no firm D call. This CDR3 region has 11 residues. V shed 8 bases and J shed 5 bases, with 12 bases lying between them. Germline loops: CDR1 SQVTM, CDR2 ANQGSEA. The CDR3 DNA follows: TGCAGCTTTACGCGGGGAACTGAAGCTTTCTTT. It codes for CSFTRGTEAFF. Filled out from reference TRBV29-1 and TRBJ1-1, the complete variable domain reads SAVISQKPSRDICQRGTSLTIQCQVDSQVTMMFWYRQQPGQSLTLIATANQGSEATYESGFVIDKFPISRPNLTFSTLTVSNMSPEDSSIYLCSFTRGTEAFFGQGTRLTVV.

The rearrangement links TRBV27 to TRBJ2-5; 13 bases match TRBD2. There are 18 residues in the CDR3. Trimming at V came to 5 bases and at J to 5 bases, leaving 14 bases not matched to a gene. CDR1 MNHEY and CDR2 SMNVEV come from the germline V gene (reference sequence). The CDR3 nucleotides read TGTGCCAGCAGTCCCGTCCGACTAGCGGGAGGCCCACGGGAGACCCAGTACTTC. Protein sequence: CASSPVRLAGGPRETQYF.

The genes are TRBV19 and TRBJ1-2, with D possibly TRBD1 on 5 matching bases. V was shortened by 6 bases and J by 5 bases, with 16 bases between the two germline ends. The CDR3 totals 14 residues. CDR1 is LNHDA and CDR2 is SQIVND in the germline V gene (reference sequence). CDR3 coding DNA: TGTGCCAGTAGGGCACAAGGGACTTATTATGGCTACACCTTC. This sequence encodes CASRAQGTYYGYTF. Together with reference TRBV19 and TRBJ1-2, the CDR3 gives the full variable domain: DGGITQSPKYLFRKEGQNVTLSCEQNLNHDAMYWYRQDPGQGLRLIYYSQIVNDFQKGDIAEGYSVSREKKESFPLTVTSAQKNPTAFYLCASRAQGTYYGYTFGSGTRLTVV.

This chain links TRBV30 with TRBJ1-5, with D tentatively TRBD1 (5 bases). V lost 1 base, J lost 3 bases, and 13 bases lay in between. The CDR3 runs to 15 residues. Germline V lookup: CDR1 GTSNPN, CDR2 SVGIG (reference sequence). DNA for the CDR3: TGTGCCTGGAGTGAAATGGGACTGGCCAATCAGCCCCAGCATTTT. It codes for CAWSEMGLANQPQHF.

This clone is a singleton in its sample. The chain is built from TRBV3-1 (or the pseudogene TRBV3-2) and TRBJ1-2; possibly TRBD1 for D (6 bases). The CDR3 contains 15 residues. V gave up 3 bases and J gave up 8 bases, with 19 bases separating them. Germline CDR1 is LGHDT and CDR2 is YNNKEL (reference sequence). The CDR3 bases are TGTGCCAGCAGCCACAACCCGACAGGCGCCGTGGGCTACACCTTC. Translated: CASSHNPTGAVGYTF.

The chain joins TRBV19 to TRBJ2-4; the D is unclear. Trimming pared 3 bases from V and 5 bases from J, leaving 8 bases between. The CDR3 runs 13 residues. CDR1 and CDR2 (germline): LNHDA, SQIVND (reference sequence). The CDR3 DNA reads as TGTGCCAGTAGTATCCGCGGTGAAAACATTCAGTACTTC. This codes for CASSIRGENIQYF.

The chain couples TRBV7-6 to TRBJ2-5, with D possibly being TRBD2 (6 bases). CDR1 and CDR2 (germline): SGHVS, FNYEAQ. The germline V and J ends were trimmed by 5 bases and 2 bases, with 15 bases remaining between them. This CDR3 is built from 15 residues. The CDR3 loop is CASSPLGLTQETQYF. Here the CDR3 DNA reads TGTGCCAGCAGCCCCCTGGGACTCACACAAGAGACCCAGTACTTC. The full variable domain, in which reference TRBV7-6 and TRBJ2-5 provide the parts outside the CDR3, is GAGVSQSPRYKVTKRGQDVALRCDPISGHVSLYWYRQALGQGPEFLTYFNYEAQQDKSGLPNDRFSAERPEGSISTLTIQRTEQRDSAMYRCASSPLGLTQETQYFGPGTRLLVL.

This chain joins TRBV5-1 and TRBJ2-5; TRBD1 might be the D (6 bases). CDR1 SGHRS and CDR2 YFSETQ come from the germline V gene. There are 15 residues in the CDR3. V lost 6 bases and J 0 bases, leaving 15 bases between the germline ends. DNA of the CDR3: TGCGCCAGCAACCTAGGGGGACACTACCAAGAGACCCAGTACTTC. Protein sequence: CASNLGGHYQETQYF.

This chain joins TRBV12-3 or TRBV12-4 and TRBJ2-1; no definite D call. The CDR3 spans 10 residues. V lost 4 bases and J lost 10, with 5 bases in between. DNA of the CDR3: TGTGCCAGCAGTTCCAGGGAGCAGTTCTTC. It translates to CASSSREQFF.

The CDR3 DNA follows: TGTGCCAGTGAGATGGGTCCCGGAAACACCATATATTTT. It is translated as CASEMGPGNTIYF. The chain uses TRBV19 and TRBJ1-3; D is unclear. CDR1 is LNHDA, CDR2 SQIVND, per germline (reference sequence). V was cut by 8 bases and J by 4 bases, with 12 bases left in between. CDR3 length: 13 residues.

This chain connects TRBV7-2 to TRBJ2-7; perhaps TRBD2 as D (6 bases). V lost 5 bases and J lost 0, with 17 bases in between. Germline CDR1 is SGHTA and CDR2 is FQGNSA. The CDR3 contains 16 residues. In DNA, the CDR3 is TGTGCCAGCAGCCTGAGCGGGCCTACTGTCTCCTACGAGCAGTACTTC. It is translated as CASSLSGPTVSYEQYF. The full variable domain, in which reference TRBV7-2 and TRBJ2-7 provide the parts outside the CDR3, is GAGVSQSPSNKVTEKGKDVELRCDPISGHTALYWYRQSLGQGLEFLIYFQGNSAPDKSGLPSDRFSAERTGGSVSTLTIQRTQQEDSAVYLCASSLSGPTVSYEQYFGPGTRLTVT.

V and J are TRBV19 and TRBJ1-1, with D hard to call. V was trimmed by 0 bases and J by 4 bases, leaving 6 bases between them. The CDR3 is 13 amino acids. CDR1 and CDR2 (germline): LNHDA, SQIVND (reference sequence). In DNA, the CDR3 is TGTGCCAGTAGTATAGAAGCGCCCACTGAAGCTTTCTTT. Its translation: CASSIEAPTEAFF.

The V call is TRBV13, the J call TRBJ2-1, with 14 nucleotides matching TRBD2. From germline, CDR1 is PRHDT and CDR2 FYEKMQ (reference sequence). Losses at the gene ends were 0 bases for V and 7 bases for J; bases not matched to a gene: 5. The CDR3 contains 17 residues. CDR3 nucleotides: TGTGCCAGCAGCTTAGGGGGACTAGCGGGAGCCGGTAATGAGCAGTTCTTC. This sequence encodes CASSLGGLAGAGNEQFF.

The gene calls are TRBV7-6 and TRBJ2-1, with D hard to call. The length of the CDR3 is 15 residues. V gave up 2 bases and J gave up 4 bases, with 12 bases separating them. Per the germline V gene, CDR1 is SGHVS and CDR2 is FNYEAQ. The CDR3 sequence: CASSLSVAGYNEQFF. The DNA of the CDR3 is TGTGCCAGCAGCTTATCTGTGGCTGGATACAATGAGCAGTTCTTC.

The chain links TRBV7-2 to TRBJ2-1; 11 bases align to TRBD1. The CDR3 runs to 15 residues. The V gene end was trimmed by 4 bases and the J gene end by 6 bases; junction bases not matched to a gene: 5. Looked up from germline, CDR1 is SGHTA and CDR2 is FQGNSA. DNA of the CDR3: TGTGCCAGCAGCTCACCGGGACAGGGGGGCAATGAGCAGTTCTTC. Translation: CASSSPGQGGNEQFF.

The V and J genes are TRBV28 and TRBJ2-1; TRBD2 matches at 9 bases. Germline CDR1 reads MDHEN; CDR2 reads SYDVKM. Trimming took 6 bases from V and 4 from J; bases not matched to a gene: 7. This CDR3 is 15 amino acids long. The CDR3 reads CASRTSGRFYNEQFF. As DNA, the CDR3 is TGTGCCAGCAGGACTAGCGGAAGGTTTTACAATGAGCAGTTCTTC.

The genes are TRBV28 and TRBJ1-2; 10 bases align to TRBD1. In germline, CDR1 is MDHEN, CDR2 SYDVKM. Trimming at V came to 7 bases and at J to 2 bases, leaving 10 bases not matched to a gene. The length of the CDR3 is 16 residues. The CDR3 here is CASIPAGTGENYGYTF. CDR3 nucleotide sequence: TGTGCCAGCATCCCAGCCGGGACAGGGGAAAACTATGGCTACACCTTC.

The chain is built from TRBV6-5 and TRBJ1-3, with D hard to call. The CDR3 loop spans 11 amino acids. In germline, CDR1 is MNHEY, CDR2 SVGAGI. Trimming cost V 4 bases and J 6 bases, with 4 bases left between them. CDR3: CASSSINTIYF. The CDR3 DNA follows: TGTGCCAGCAGTTCCATAAACACCATATATTTT.

V gene TRBV5-4 combines with J gene TRBJ2-1, with D maybe TRBD1 (6 bases). Germline CDR1 SGHNT, CDR2 YYREEE (reference sequence). This CDR3 contains 16 residues. V was cut by 3 bases and J by 7 bases, with 20 bases left in between. The CDR3 sequence is CASSSAGGAGRNEQFF. The CDR3 bases are TGTGCCAGCAGCTCTGCTGGGGGCGCAGGTCGAAATGAGCAGTTCTTC.

This chain uses TRBV28 with TRBJ1-6; D is unclear. This CDR3 is built from 16 residues. Germline V gives CDR1 MDHEN, CDR2 SYDVKM. Trimming removed 5 bases at V and 0 bases at J, with 11 bases between. In nucleotides, the CDR3 is TGTGCCAGCAGTACTACATTGAGCTCCTATAATTCACCCCTCCACTTT. Protein sequence: CASSTTLSSYNSPLHF.